The 16 T cell receptor beta chains given below trace back to one sample, sequenced in a study of PD-L1 blockade in urothelial cancer. TCRdb's copy holds only in-frame clones and misses some; the assay was immunoSEQ multiplex PCR. This table holds tens of thousands of clones, roughly nine tenths found once. Time point in this sample: pretreatment peripheral blood. Source: PBMCs, taken around atezolizumab (anti-PD-L1) treatment. The receptors shown here come from a woman in her sixties with urothelial cancer.

The V gene is TRBV18, the J gene TRBJ2-3; 13 nucleotides agree with TRBD2. CDR3 size: 16 residues. The ends lost 6 bases at V and 2 bases at J; junction bases unmatched: 5. The germline V gene has CDR1 KGHSH and CDR2 LQKENI. The CDR3 loop is CASSGLAGDNTDTQYF. The CDR3 nucleotides read TGTGCCAGCTCCGGACTAGCGGGGGATAACACAGATACGCAGTATTTT.

The rearrangement links TRBV2 to TRBJ2-7; TRBD1 might be the D (7 bases). Trimming took 2 bases from V and 5 from J, leaving 16 bases between them. The CDR3 length is 15 residues. Germline V CDR1 and CDR2: SNHLY, FYNNEI. Here the CDR3 reads CASSESGGTVHEQYF. CDR3 coding DNA: TGTGCCAGCAGTGAATCCGGCGGGACAGTCCACGAGCAGTACTTC.

The rearrangement uses TRBV28 and TRBJ2-5; 7 bases are a match to TRBD1. Germline V CDR1 and CDR2: MDHEN, SYDVKM. The V segment lost 5 bases and the J segment 5 bases; nucleotides outside the gene matches: 5. The CDR3 contains 13 residues. For the CDR3, the DNA is TGTGCCAGCAGTCAAGGGGGCGGGGAGACCCAGTACTTC. Its protein product is CASSQGGGETQYF.

In its sample, this clone was seen once. The chain uses TRBV13 and TRBJ1-3; tentatively, D is TRBD1 (5 bases). CDR1 is PRHDT and CDR2 is FYEKMQ in the germline V gene (reference sequence). V was cut by 8 bases and J by 4 bases, with 12 bases left in between. The CDR3 length is 13 residues. CDR3 coding DNA: TGTGCCAGCGGGCGGGGGGACGGAAACACCATATATTTT. Translation: CASGRGDGNTIYF.

The rearrangement links TRBV4-2 to TRBJ2-1, with D perhaps matching TRBD2 (6 bases). Looked up from germline, CDR1 is LGHNA and CDR2 is YNFKEQ. With 3 bases removed from V and 7 bases from J, the gap between germline ends came to 13 bases. This CDR3 is 14 amino acids long. The CDR3 reads CASSHTRLENEQFF. CDR3 sequence (DNA): TGTGCCAGCAGCCACACGCGACTAGAGAATGAGCAGTTCTTC.

The chain links TRBV6-5 to TRBJ1-4; possible D gene TRBD1, 6 bases. Deletions cut 1 base from V and 6 bases from J, with 12 bases between. This CDR3 has 15 amino acids. The germline CDR1 and CDR2 sequences are MNHEY and SVGAGI. The CDR3 DNA sequence: TGTGCCAGCAGTTACTGGGGGCCCAGGGATGAAAAACTGTTTTTT. This translates into CASSYWGPRDEKLFF.

The CDR3 loop is CASSLAGTLDNEQFF. In DNA form, the CDR3 reads TGTGCCAGCAGCTTAGCGGGGACACTCGACAATGAGCAGTTCTTC. The chain has TRBV7-9 and TRBJ2-1; D might be TRBD1 (6 bases). V was clipped by 0 bases and J by 5 bases, with 11 bases between them. Germline CDR1 and CDR2: SEHNR and FQNEAQ (reference sequence). The CDR3 is 15 amino acids.

The chain uses TRBV4-3 and TRBJ2-2, with 10 bases aligning to TRBD1. CDR3 length: 21 amino acids. After removal of 0 bases from V and 6 bases from J, the junction contained 19 bases not matched to a gene. Germline CDR1 and CDR2: LGHNA and YSLEER. The CDR3 DNA reads TGCGCCAGCAGCCAAGATAATTGGACAGGGGGGCTTGGGTTAATCGCCGGGGAGCTGTTTTTT. It encodes CASSQDNWTGGLGLIAGELFF.

V is TRBV7-2 and J is TRBJ1-4; tentatively, D is TRBD1 (6 bases). This CDR3 is built from 15 residues. CDR1 is SGHTA and CDR2 is FQGNSA in the germline V gene. V shed 0 bases and J shed 7 bases, with 12 bases lying between them. The CDR3: CASSLAGARTEKLFF. CDR3 in DNA: TGTGCCAGCAGCTTAGCGGGGGCAAGAACTGAAAAACTGTTTTTT.

The V call is TRBV29-1, the J call TRBJ1-1; 7 nucleotides match TRBD1. Germline assignment: CDR1 SQVTM and CDR2 ANQGSEA. Trimming removed 7 bases from V and 3 bases from J; junction bases left unmatched: 8. The CDR3 spans 13 residues. The CDR3 nucleotides read TGCAGCGCAACAGGGGTTTCTCACACTGAAGCTTTCTTT. Protein: CSATGVSHTEAFF.

There are a few counts of this clone. This rearrangement joins TRBV5-1 to TRBJ1-1, with D hard to call. Per the germline V gene, CDR1 is SGHRS and CDR2 is YFSETQ. Trimming shortened V by 0 bases and J by 3 bases, and 6 bases separated the two germline ends. CDR3 size: 13 residues. CDR3 in amino acids: CASSLAGDTEAFF. The CDR3 nucleotides read TGCGCCAGCAGCTTGGCCGGGGACACTGAAGCTTTCTTT.

In this sample, this clone turned up once. The rearrangement links TRBV29-1 to TRBJ2-7; no reliable D call. V lost 5 bases and J 0 bases, leaving 8 bases between the germline ends. The CDR3 extends over 12 amino acids. Germline CDR1 is SQVTM and CDR2 is ANQGSEA. The CDR3 DNA sequence: TGCAGCGTTTCCTTGAGCTCCTACGAGCAGTACTTC. It codes for CSVSLSSYEQYF.

The chain joins TRBV7-2 to TRBJ2-1, with a possible D match to TRBD2 (7 bases). Germline loops: CDR1 SGHTA, CDR2 FQGNSA. The CDR3 length is 15 residues. V lost 0 bases and J 5 bases, leaving 11 bases between the germline ends. In DNA form, the CDR3 reads TGTGCCAGCAGCTTAGCCCCCGGGGGGCACAATGAGCAGTTCTTC. It encodes CASSLAPGGHNEQFF.

The table lists this clone with a few counts. The J gene is TRBJ2-1, the V gene TRBV12-5, with TRBD1 as a possible D gene (5 bases). Germline-derived CDR1 and CDR2 are LGHNT and FRNRAP. CDR3 size: 13 residues. Trimming shortened V by 4 bases and J by 7 bases, and 11 bases separated the two germline ends. The CDR3 DNA sequence: TGTGCTAGTGGTTCCCCGCCAGGGAATGAGCAGTTCTTC. Amino acid sequence: CASGSPPGNEQFF. The whole variable domain, remainder taken from reference TRBV12-5 and TRBJ2-1, is DARVTQTPRHKVTEMGQEVTMRCQPILGHNTVFWYRQTMMQGLELLAYFRNRAPLDDSGMPKDRFSAEMPDATLATLKIQPSEPRDSAVYFCASGSPPGNEQFFGPGTRLTVL.

The chain uses TRBV19 and TRBJ2-2; tentatively, D is TRBD2 (6 bases). CDR1 is LNHDA, CDR2 SQIVND, per germline (reference sequence). The CDR3 extends over 13 amino acids. Deletions cut 8 bases from V and 2 bases from J, with 9 bases between. Written as DNA, the CDR3 is TGTGCCAGTGGGGACTTTAACACCGGGGAGCTGTTTTTT. Encoded protein: CASGDFNTGELFF.

V gene TRBV19 combines with J gene TRBJ2-1; weak D call: TRBD1 (6 bases). CDR1 and CDR2 (germline): LNHDA, SQIVND (reference sequence). V lost 2 bases to trimming and J lost 5 bases, with 19 bases between them. The CDR3 sequence is 17 residues long. CDR3 protein: CASSIFRAGAGDNEQFF. CDR3 nucleotide sequence: TGTGCCAGTAGTATATTCAGGGCAGGGGCCGGTGACAATGAGCAGTTCTTC.